The text below deals with one TCR beta chain. The CDR3 covers 17 residues. Germline V gene lookup returns CDR1 SNHLY and CDR2 FYNNEI. The germline V and J ends were trimmed by 7 bases and 0 bases, with 18 bases remaining between them. The data derive from a study of control samples from healthy donors and cancer patients. Clones were sequenced by immunoSEQ multiplex PCR, and TCRdb holds only the in-frame ones, with some missing. The data show about 120,000 clones, around 90% seen once. The specimen sequenced was blood. This TCR was sampled from a man in his fifties or sixties in good health. The chain is built from TRBV2 and TRBJ2-2; D may be TRBD1 or TRBD2 (5 bases each). The CDR3 sequence: CASTTTRDGTNTGELFF. The CDR3 bases are TGTGCCAGCACCACCACAAGGGACGGAACGAACACCGGGGAGCTGTTTTTT.